This passage covers 21 T cell receptor beta chains from one sample sequenced in a study of blood T cell repertoires in COVID-19. Repertoires were generated with immunoSEQ multiplex PCR, while TCRdb's copy carries only in-frame clones and drops some. Here the sample spans around 340,000 clones, 85% to 90% being singletons. The sequencing input was PBMCs or T cells enriched from blood (not recorded which). The receptors come from a woman aged 25 to 39 who had been exposed to COVID-19.

This rearrangement joins TRBV15 to TRBJ2-7, with D unclear. This CDR3 comprises 15 residues. Per the germline V gene, CDR1 is LNHNV and CDR2 is YYDKDF (reference sequence). Trimming removed 0 bases at V and 4 bases at J, with 13 bases between. The CDR3 sequence is CATSRDFAVAYEQYF. CDR3 in DNA: TGTGCCACCAGCAGAGATTTCGCGGTGGCTTACGAGCAGTACTTC.

The rearrangement uses TRBV19 and TRBJ1-6, with D hard to call. Germline CDR1 is LNHDA and CDR2 is SQIVND (reference sequence). Trimming left V 3 bases short and J 9 bases short, with 24 bases between. The length of the CDR3 is 18 residues. The CDR3 region has the DNA TGTGCCAGTAGTATCCCGAGACAAGGGCTGTACGAGGGTTCACCCCTCCACTTT. Its protein is CASSIPRQGLYEGSPLHF.

The V call is TRBV7-9, the J call TRBJ2-1; D perhaps matches TRBD2 (6 bases). CDR3 length: 14 amino acids. Between the trimmed V and J ends, which lost 5 bases and 6 bases, there was a span of 14 bases. The germline V gene has CDR1 SEHNR and CDR2 FQNEAQ (reference sequence). CDR3 sequence reads: CASSRDWESNEQFF. For the CDR3, the DNA is TGTGCCAGCAGCCGGGACTGGGAAAGCAATGAGCAGTTCTTC.

The CDR3 here is CASSLGGTVYEQYF. The CDR3 coding sequence is TGTGCCAGCAGCTTAGGGGGGACAGTCTACGAGCAGTACTTC. The V call is TRBV11-3, the J call TRBJ2-7; 7 bases match TRBD1. The CDR3 extends over 14 amino acids. The junction had 3 bases not matched to a gene; V was cut back by 1 base and J by 3 bases. Germline V gene sequence: CDR1 SGHNT, CDR2 YENEEA.

The genes are TRBV2 and TRBJ2-1, with D unclear. Germline loops: CDR1 SNHLY, CDR2 FYNNEI. This CDR3 has 13 residues. The V and J ends lost 0 bases and 10 bases respectively, with 10 bases between them. CDR3 region: CASSEALHREQFF. DNA for the CDR3: TGTGCCAGCAGTGAAGCGCTTCACCGGGAGCAGTTCTTC. The full variable domain, rest sourced from reference TRBV2 and TRBJ2-1, is EPEVTQTPSHQVTQMGQEVILRCVPISNHLYFYWYRQILGQKVEFLVSFYNNEISEKSEIFDDQFSVERPDGSNFTLKIRSTKLEDSAMYFCASSEALHREQFFGPGTRLTVL.

The J gene is TRBJ2-3, the V gene TRBV7-8, with D perhaps matching TRBD2 (6 bases). The ends were cut back, 5 bases at V and 7 bases at J, with 16 bases in the middle. Germline V lookup: CDR1 SGHVS, CDR2 FQNEAQ. This CDR3 contains 14 residues. In nucleotides, the CDR3 is TGTGCCAGCAGCCCGAGACCGGAGGGGAATACGCAGTATTTT. Translated: CASSPRPEGNTQYF.

The rearrangement joins TRBV6-5 to TRBJ2-7, with D possibly matching TRBD1 (5 bases). Trimming took 1 base from V and 7 from J, leaving 14 bases between them. This CDR3 has 14 residues. The germline V gene has CDR1 MNHEY and CDR2 SVGAGI. CDR3 sequence: CASSYYRGDPEQYF. The CDR3 bases are TGTGCCAGCAGTTACTATAGGGGCGATCCGGAGCAGTACTTC.

This clone was seen just once. The V call is TRBV5-1, the J call TRBJ1-5; D call uncertain. The ends were cut back, 4 bases at V and 8 bases at J, with 13 bases in the middle. This CDR3 comprises 13 residues. Germline loops: CDR1 SGHRS, CDR2 YFSETQ. The CDR3 nucleotides are TGCGCCAGCAGCCGTGCACCGAGGGAGCCCCAGCATTTT. This gives the protein CASSRAPREPQHF.

The chain recombines TRBV24-1 with TRBJ2-1; 10 bases align to TRBD2. CDR1 KGHDR and CDR2 SFDVKD come from the germline V gene. This CDR3 is built from 15 residues. V gave up 3 bases and J gave up 7 bases; unmatched junction bases: 5. CDR3 sequence: CATSDQGLAINEQFF. The CDR3 nucleotides are TGTGCCACCAGTGATCAGGGACTAGCGATAAATGAGCAGTTCTTC.

The chain uses TRBV15 and TRBJ1-5, with D possibly matching TRBD1 (6 bases). CDR3 size: 18 residues. Germline-derived CDR1 and CDR2 are LNHNV and YYDKDF (reference sequence). V was cut by 0 bases and J by 2 bases, with 17 bases left in between. CDR3 in DNA: TGTGCCACCAGCAGAGATCGGGGGGGGCGCGGAGGCAATCAGCCCCAGCATTTT. It specifies CATSRDRGGRGGNQPQHF.

The V gene is TRBV13, the J gene TRBJ1-6; D is undetermined. Germline loops: CDR1 PRHDT, CDR2 FYEKMQ (reference sequence). The CDR3 runs 14 residues. The V gene lost 0 bases and the J gene lost 11 bases, with 11 bases spanning the gap. The CDR3 loop is CASSLGKTKAPLHF. The CDR3 bases are TGTGCCAGCAGCTTAGGAAAGACAAAAGCACCCCTCCACTTT.

The chain has TRBV7-3 and TRBJ2-1, with 7 bases fitting TRBD1. Germline assignment: CDR1 SGHTA and CDR2 FQGTGA. V gave up 1 base and J gave up 8 bases; unmatched junction bases: 14. The CDR3 loop spans 17 amino acids. Here the CDR3 DNA reads TGTGCCAGCAGCTTAAGATCCCTAAGACAGGGAGCGGATGAGCAGTTCTTC. It is translated as CASSLRSLRQGADEQFF.

This clone was seen a handful of times. V usage is TRBV10-2 and J usage is TRBJ2-7, with a weak D call TRBD1 (6 bases). V dropped 6 bases and J dropped 2 bases, with 14 bases sitting between them. CDR1 is WSHSY, CDR2 SAAADI, per germline. The CDR3 sequence is 14 residues long. CDR3 sequence reads: CASSLTGQAYEQYF. As DNA, the CDR3 is TGCGCCAGCAGCCTCACAGGGCAGGCCTACGAGCAGTACTTC.

The rearrangement links TRBV6-4 to TRBJ2-1; 9 bases match TRBD1. The CDR3 is 15 amino acids. The germline V gene encodes CDR1 MRHNA and CDR2 SNTAGT. V dropped 5 bases and J dropped 7; count of bases not matched to a gene: 9. The CDR3 reads CASSMGQGKRNEQFF. CDR3 in DNA: TGTGCCAGCAGTATGGGACAGGGAAAGAGAAATGAGCAGTTCTTC.

V is TRBV10-2 and J is TRBJ2-5; no clear D gene. From germline, CDR1 is WSHSY and CDR2 SAAADI. The CDR3 loop spans 13 amino acids. Deletions cut 3 bases from V and 2 bases from J, with 7 bases between. This CDR3 reads CASSDPGQETQYF. The CDR3 DNA sequence: TGCGCCAGCAGTGACCCGGGTCAAGAGACCCAGTACTTC.

The J gene is TRBJ2-2, the V gene TRBV7-8; 10 bases align to TRBD2. CDR3 size: 18 residues. Per the germline V gene, CDR1 is SGHVS and CDR2 is FQNEAQ. Trimming removed 1 base from V and 0 bases from J; junction bases left unmatched: 5. CDR3 in amino acids: CASSLVTSGPANTGELFF. The DNA of the CDR3 is TGTGCCAGCAGCTTAGTGACTAGCGGGCCTGCGAACACCGGGGAGCTGTTTTTT.

The V call is TRBV11-3, the J call TRBJ2-3; 9 nucleotides match TRBD1. This CDR3 spans 16 amino acids. Germline trimming cut 4 bases from V and 3 bases from J; bases unmatched to any gene: 8. CDR1 SGHNT and CDR2 YENEEA come from the germline V gene. The CDR3 loop is CASSSKQGAFTDTQYF. CDR3 bases: TGTGCCAGCAGCTCAAAACAGGGGGCTTTTACAGATACGCAGTATTTT.

The chain carries TRBV9 and TRBJ2-1; 7 nucleotides match TRBD1. Unmatched junction bases numbered 11, after V lost 4 bases and J lost 4 bases. The germline V gene encodes CDR1 SGDLS and CDR2 YYNGEE. CDR3 length equals 16 residues. The chain's CDR3 is CASSLRQGRTYNEQFF. Written as DNA, the CDR3 is TGTGCCAGCAGCCTCAGACAGGGAAGAACGTACAATGAGCAGTTCTTC.

This chain joins TRBV29-1 and TRBJ2-2; 7 bases line up with TRBD1. This CDR3 region has 13 residues. The germline V gene encodes CDR1 SQVTM and CDR2 ANQGSEA. Germline trimming cut 4 bases from V and 4 bases from J; bases unmatched to any gene: 3. The CDR3 region has the DNA TGCAGCGTTGCAAGGGACAGCACCGGGGAGCTGTTTTTT. It encodes CSVARDSTGELFF.

A single count supports this clone. The rearrangement links TRBV28 to TRBJ2-5; D not resolved. V was trimmed by 8 bases and J by 5 bases, leaving 18 bases between them. CDR1 and CDR2 from the germline V gene are MDHEN and SYDVKM. This CDR3 has 14 residues. This chain's CDR3 is CASVPSSLRETQYF. The CDR3 region has the DNA TGTGCCAGCGTCCCATCGAGCCTGCGGGAGACCCAGTACTTC.

V usage is TRBV5-1 and J usage is TRBJ2-5; a possible D gene is TRBD1 (5 bases). The CDR3 runs 15 residues. CDR1 is SGHRS and CDR2 is YFSETQ in the germline V gene. V gave up 0 bases and J gave up 4 bases, with 13 bases separating them. The DNA for the CDR3 is TGCGCCAGCAGCTTGGTAGTAGGGGATGGAGAGACCCAGTACTTC. This codes for CASSLVVGDGETQYF.